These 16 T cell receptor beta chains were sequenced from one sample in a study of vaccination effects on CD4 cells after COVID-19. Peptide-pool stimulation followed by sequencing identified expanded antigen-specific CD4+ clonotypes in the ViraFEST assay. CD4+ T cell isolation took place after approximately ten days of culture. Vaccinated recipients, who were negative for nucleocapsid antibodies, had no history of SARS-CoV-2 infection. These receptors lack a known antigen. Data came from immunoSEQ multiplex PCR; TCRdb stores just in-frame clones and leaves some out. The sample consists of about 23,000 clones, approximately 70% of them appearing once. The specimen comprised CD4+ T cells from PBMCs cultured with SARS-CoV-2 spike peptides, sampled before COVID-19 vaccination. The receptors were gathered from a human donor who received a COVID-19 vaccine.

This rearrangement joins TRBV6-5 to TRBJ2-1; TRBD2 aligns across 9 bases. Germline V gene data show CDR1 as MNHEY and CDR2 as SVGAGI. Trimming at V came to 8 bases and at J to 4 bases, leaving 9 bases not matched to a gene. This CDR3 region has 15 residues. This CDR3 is CASGLTSGRYNEQFF. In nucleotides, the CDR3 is TGTGCCAGCGGTCTGACTAGCGGCCGATACAATGAGCAGTTCTTC.

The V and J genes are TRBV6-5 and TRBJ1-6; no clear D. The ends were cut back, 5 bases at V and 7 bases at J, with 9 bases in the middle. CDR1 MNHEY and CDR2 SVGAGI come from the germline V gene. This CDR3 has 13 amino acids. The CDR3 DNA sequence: TGTGCCAGCAGTCTATCAATGAATTCACCCCTCCACTTT. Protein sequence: CASSLSMNSPLHF.

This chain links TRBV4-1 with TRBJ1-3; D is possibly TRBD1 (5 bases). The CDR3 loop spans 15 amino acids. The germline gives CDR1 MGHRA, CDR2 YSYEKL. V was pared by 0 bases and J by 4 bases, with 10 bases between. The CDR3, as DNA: TGCGCCAGCAGCCAAGAGGGGGATCCGGGAAACACCATATATTTT. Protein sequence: CASSQEGDPGNTIYF.

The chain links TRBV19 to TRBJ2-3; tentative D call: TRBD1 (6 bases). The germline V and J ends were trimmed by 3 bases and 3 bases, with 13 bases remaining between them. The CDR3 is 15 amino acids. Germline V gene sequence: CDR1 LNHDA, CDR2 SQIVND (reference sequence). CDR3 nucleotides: TGTGCCAGTAGTATGACAGGAGTAACGACAGATACGCAGTATTTT. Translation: CASSMTGVTTDTQYF. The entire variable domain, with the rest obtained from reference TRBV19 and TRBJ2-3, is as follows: DGGITQSPKYLFRKEGQNVTLSCEQNLNHDAMYWYRQDPGQGLRLIYYSQIVNDFQKGDIAEGYSVSREKKESFPLTVTSAQKNPTAFYLCASSMTGVTTDTQYFGPGTRLTVL.

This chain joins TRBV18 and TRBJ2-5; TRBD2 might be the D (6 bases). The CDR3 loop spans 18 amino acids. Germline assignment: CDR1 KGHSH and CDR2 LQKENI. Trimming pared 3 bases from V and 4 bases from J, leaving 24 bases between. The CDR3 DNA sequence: TGTGCCAGCTCACCTGTTTTAGGTTCATCGGTGGGGGGAGAGACCCAGTACTTC. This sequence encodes CASSPVLGSSVGGETQYF.

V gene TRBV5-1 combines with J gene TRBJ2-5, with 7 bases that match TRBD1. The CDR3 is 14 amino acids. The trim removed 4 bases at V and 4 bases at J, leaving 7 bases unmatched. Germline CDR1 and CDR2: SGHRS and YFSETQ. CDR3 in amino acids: CASSPLDRRETQYF. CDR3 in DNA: TGCGCCAGCAGCCCCCTGGACAGGAGAGAGACCCAGTACTTC.

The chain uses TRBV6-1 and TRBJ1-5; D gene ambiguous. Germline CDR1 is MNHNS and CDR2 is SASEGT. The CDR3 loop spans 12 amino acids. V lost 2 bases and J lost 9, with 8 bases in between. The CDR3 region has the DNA TGTGCCAGCAGTGAATTTCTGAGGCCCCAGCATTTT. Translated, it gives CASSEFLRPQHF.

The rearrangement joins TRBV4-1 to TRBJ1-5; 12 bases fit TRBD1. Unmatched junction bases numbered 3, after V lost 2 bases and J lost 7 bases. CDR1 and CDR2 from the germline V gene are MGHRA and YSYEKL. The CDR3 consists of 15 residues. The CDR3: CASSQYGTGGQPQHF. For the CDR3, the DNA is TGCGCCAGCAGCCAATACGGGACAGGGGGCCAGCCCCAGCATTTT.

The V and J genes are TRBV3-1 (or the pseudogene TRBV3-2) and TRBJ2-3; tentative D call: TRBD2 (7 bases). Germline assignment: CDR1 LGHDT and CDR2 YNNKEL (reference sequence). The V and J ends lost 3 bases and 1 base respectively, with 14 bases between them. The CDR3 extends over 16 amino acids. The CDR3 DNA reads TGTGCCAGCAGCCACCTCCGGGGGGCGGGCACAGATACGCAGTATTTT. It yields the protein CASSHLRGAGTDTQYF.

The CDR3 nucleotides are TGCAGCGTTAGTTTGCGGATAAAGAACACTGAAGCTTTCTTT. Protein sequence: CSVSLRIKNTEAFF. The J gene is TRBJ1-1, the V gene TRBV29-1; D is unresolved. The CDR3 length is 14 residues. Trimming took off 5 bases at V and 1 base at J, with 14 bases between the two ends. Germline-derived CDR1 and CDR2 are SQVTM and ANQGSEA.

The CDR3 spells CASSEGTGPGAKNIQYF. The CDR3 DNA sequence: TGTGCCAGCAGTGAAGGAACAGGACCCGGGGCCAAAAACATTCAGTACTTC. V and J are TRBV2 and TRBJ2-4; tentatively, D is TRBD1 (5 bases). CDR3 length: 17 residues. The germline V gene has CDR1 SNHLY and CDR2 FYNNEI. V lost 1 base and J 1 base, leaving 14 bases between the germline ends.

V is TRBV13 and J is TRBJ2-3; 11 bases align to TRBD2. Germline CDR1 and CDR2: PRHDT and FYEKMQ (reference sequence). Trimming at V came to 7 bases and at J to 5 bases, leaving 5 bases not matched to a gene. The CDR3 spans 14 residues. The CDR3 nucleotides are TGTGCCAGCACCTCAGGACTAGCGGGAGATACGCAGTATTTT. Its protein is CASTSGLAGDTQYF.

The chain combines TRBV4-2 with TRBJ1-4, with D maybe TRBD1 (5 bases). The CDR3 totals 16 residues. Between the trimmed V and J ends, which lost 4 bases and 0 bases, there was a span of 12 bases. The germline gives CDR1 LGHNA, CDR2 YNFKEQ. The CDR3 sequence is CASSPGNSATNEKLFF. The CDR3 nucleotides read TGTGCCAGCAGCCCAGGGAACAGTGCAACTAATGAAAAACTGTTTTTT.

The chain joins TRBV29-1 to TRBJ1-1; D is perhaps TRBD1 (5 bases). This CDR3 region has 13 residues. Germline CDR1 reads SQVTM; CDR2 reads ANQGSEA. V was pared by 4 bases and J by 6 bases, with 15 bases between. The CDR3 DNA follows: TGCAGCGTTGCCCGGGGCAGGGAGGCTGAAGCTTTCTTT. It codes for CSVARGREAEAFF.

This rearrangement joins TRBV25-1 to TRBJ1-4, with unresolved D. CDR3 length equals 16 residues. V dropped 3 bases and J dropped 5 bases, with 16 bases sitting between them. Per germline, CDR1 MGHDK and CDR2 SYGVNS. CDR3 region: CASSDPRGAGNEKLFF. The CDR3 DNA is TGTGCCAGCAGTGACCCTCGGGGAGCAGGCAATGAAAAACTGTTTTTT. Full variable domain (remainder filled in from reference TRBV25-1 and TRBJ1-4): EADIYQTPRYLVIGTGKKITLECSQTMGHDKMYWYQQDPGMELHLIHYSYGVNSTEKGDLSSESTVSRIRTEHFPLTLESARPSHTSQYLCASSDPRGAGNEKLFFGSGTQLSVL.

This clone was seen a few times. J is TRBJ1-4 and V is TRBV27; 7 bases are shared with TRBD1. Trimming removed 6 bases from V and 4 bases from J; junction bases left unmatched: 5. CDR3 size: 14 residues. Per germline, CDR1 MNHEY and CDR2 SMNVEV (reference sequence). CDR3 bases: TGTGCCAGCAGCCAACAGGGGTTTAATGAAAAACTGTTTTTT. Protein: CASSQQGFNEKLFF. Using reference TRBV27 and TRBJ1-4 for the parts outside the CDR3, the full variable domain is EAQVTQNPRYLITVTGKKLTVTCSQNMNHEYMSWYRQDPGLGLRQIYYSMNVEVTDKGDVPEGYKVSRKEKRNFPLILESPSPNQTSLYFCASSQQGFNEKLFFGSGTQLSVL.